The entry that follows covers one T cell receptor (beta chain) sequence. The antigen remains undetermined. TCRdb re-called the 5' RACE reads through MiXCR, storing one row per CDR3 protein. The sample gives just over 300,000 distinct CDR3 sequences, less than 4.5% of which show up once; roughly a quarter is in the top ten. V lost 3 bases, J lost 9 bases, and 12 bases lay in between. CDR1 and CDR2 (germline): LNHDA, SQIVND (reference sequence). CDR3 length equals 13 residues. This sample is drawn from a study of T cells after yellow fever vaccination. Study as a whole: When fractions had low cell numbers, they were prepared with SMART-Seq v4 Ultra Low Input.

Study conclusions and caveats: Within FACS-sorted repertoires, abundant clonotypes contaminating from the bulk population could be present. Most clones from primary vaccination were detected again post-booster (about 95% CD4, about 88% CD8). Only a small proportion of the clonotypes turned up in both the CD4 and the CD8 compartments, likely arising from convergent recombination.

J is TRBJ2-1 and V is TRBV19, with D perhaps TRBD2 (6 bases). This TCR came from a young man who received the YFV17D yellow fever vaccine. The sequenced sample was PBMCs, obtained on the day of the yellow fever booster vaccination. CDR3 sequence reads: CASSITGGTEQFF. The CDR3 nucleotides are TGTGCCAGTAGTATCACAGGAGGGACTGAGCAGTTCTTC.